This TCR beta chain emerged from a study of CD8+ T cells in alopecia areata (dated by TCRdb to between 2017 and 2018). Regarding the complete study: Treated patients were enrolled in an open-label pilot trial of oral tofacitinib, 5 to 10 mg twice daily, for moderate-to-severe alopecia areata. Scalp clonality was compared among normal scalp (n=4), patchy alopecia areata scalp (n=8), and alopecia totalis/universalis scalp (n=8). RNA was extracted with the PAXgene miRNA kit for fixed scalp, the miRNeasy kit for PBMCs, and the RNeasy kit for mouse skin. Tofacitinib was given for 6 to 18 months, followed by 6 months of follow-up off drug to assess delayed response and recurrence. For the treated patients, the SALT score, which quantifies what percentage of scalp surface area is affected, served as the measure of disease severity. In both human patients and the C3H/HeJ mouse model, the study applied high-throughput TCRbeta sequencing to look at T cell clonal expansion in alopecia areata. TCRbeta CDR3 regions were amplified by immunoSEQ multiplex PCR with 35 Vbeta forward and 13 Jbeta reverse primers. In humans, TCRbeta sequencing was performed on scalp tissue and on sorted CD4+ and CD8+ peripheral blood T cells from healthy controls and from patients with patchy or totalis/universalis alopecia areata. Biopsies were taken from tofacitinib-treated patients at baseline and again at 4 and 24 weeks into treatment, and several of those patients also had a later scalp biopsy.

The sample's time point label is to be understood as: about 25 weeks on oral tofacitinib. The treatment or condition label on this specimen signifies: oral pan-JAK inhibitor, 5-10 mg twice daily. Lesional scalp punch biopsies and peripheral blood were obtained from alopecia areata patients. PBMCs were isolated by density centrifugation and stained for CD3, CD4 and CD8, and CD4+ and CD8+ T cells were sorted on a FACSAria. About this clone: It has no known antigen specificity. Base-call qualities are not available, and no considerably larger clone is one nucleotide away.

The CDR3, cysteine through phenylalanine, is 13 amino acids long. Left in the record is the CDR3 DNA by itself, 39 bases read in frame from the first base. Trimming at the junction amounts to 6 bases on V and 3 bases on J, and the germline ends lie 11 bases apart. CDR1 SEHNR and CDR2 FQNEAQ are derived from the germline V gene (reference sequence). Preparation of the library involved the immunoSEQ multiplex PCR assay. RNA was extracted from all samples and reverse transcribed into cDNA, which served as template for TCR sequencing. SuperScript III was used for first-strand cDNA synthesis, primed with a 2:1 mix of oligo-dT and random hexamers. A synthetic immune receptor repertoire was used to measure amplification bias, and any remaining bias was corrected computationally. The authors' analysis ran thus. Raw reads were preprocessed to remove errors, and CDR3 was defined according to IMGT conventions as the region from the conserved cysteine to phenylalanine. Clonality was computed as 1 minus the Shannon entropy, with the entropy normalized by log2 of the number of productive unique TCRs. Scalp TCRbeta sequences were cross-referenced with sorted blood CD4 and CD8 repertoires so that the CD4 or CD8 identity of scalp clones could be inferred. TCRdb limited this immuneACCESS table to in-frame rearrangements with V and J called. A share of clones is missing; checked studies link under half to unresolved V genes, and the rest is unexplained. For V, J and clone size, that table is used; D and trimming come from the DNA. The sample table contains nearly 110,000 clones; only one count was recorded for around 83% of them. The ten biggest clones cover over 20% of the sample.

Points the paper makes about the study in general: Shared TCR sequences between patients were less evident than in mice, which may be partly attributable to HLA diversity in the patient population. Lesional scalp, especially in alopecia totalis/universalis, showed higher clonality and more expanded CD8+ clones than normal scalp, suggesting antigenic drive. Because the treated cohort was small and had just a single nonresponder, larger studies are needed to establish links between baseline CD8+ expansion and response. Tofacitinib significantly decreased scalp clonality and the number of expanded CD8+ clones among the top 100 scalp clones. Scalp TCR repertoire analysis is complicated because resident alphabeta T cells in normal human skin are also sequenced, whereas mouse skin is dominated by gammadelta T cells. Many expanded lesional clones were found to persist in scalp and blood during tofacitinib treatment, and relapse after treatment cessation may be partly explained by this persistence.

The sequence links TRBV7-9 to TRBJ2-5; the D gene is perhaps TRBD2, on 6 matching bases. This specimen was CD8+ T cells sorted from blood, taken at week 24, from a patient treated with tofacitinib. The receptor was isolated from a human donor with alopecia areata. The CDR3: CASRKGTEETQYF. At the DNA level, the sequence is TGTGCCAGCAGGAAGGGGACTGAAGAGACCCAGTACTTC.